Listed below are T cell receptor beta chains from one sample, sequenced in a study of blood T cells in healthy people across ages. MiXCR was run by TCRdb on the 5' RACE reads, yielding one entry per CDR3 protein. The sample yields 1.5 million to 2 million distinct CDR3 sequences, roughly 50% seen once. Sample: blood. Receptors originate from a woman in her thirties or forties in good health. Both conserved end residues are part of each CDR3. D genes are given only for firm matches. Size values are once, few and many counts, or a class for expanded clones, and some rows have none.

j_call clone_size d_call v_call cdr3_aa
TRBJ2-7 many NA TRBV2 CASSPQDSSYEQYF
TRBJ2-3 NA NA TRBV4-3 CASSQELQGRTDTQYF
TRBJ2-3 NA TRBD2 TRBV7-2 CASSYRSGVFTDTQYF
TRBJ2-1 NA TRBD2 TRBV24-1 CATSDPSGGAMDEQFF
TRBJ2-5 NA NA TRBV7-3 CASSRGRGETQYF
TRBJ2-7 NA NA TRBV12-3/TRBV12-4 CASTQAAGLTLYF
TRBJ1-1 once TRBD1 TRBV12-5 CASAWRDRTEAFF
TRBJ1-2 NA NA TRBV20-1 CSASDVGRANYGYTF
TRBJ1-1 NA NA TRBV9 CASSVVTEAFF
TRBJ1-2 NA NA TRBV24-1 CATSDHREYGYTF
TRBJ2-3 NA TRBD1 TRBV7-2 CASSPTPRDRGTDTQYF
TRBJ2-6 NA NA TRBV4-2 CASSQESGRDGTNVLTF
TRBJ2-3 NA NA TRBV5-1 CASSISDTQYF
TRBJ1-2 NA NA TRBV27 CASSTSGRNYGYTF
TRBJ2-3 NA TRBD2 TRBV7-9 CASAAGDTLYF
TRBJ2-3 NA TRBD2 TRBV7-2 CASSLGWGTSGTDTQYF
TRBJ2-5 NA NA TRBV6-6 CASSYLGLQETQYF
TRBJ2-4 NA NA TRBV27 CASRVGGANIQYF
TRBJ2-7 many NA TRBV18 CASSPGDEQYF
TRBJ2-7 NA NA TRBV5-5 CASSSVKLVGGCEQYF
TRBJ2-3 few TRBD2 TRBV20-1 CSAKLAGGPRISTDTQYF
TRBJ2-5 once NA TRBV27 CASSPQYGARKTQYF
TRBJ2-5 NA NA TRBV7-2 CASSLRRGGVLGETQYF
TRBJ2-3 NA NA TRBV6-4 CASSKGDISTDTQYF
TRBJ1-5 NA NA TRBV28 CASRERAGPHLDSEQPQHF
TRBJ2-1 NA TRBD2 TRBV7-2 CASSLQRGYNEQFF
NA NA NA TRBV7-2 CASRRDSSYNEQYF
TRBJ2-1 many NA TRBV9 CASSPTRGSYNEQFF